A selection of T cell receptor beta chains follows, all from one sample in a study of CD8 T cell repertoires and HIV-1 epitope variants. No antigen has been identified for these receptors. Data came from immunoSEQ multiplex PCR; TCRdb stores just in-frame clones and leaves some out. The sample includes roughly 4,500 clones, about two thirds of them seen just once. The sample taken for sequencing was cultured CD8+ T cells derived from PBMCs. These receptors were obtained from a male donor with HIV. Both conserved end residues are part of each CDR3. D genes are given only for firm matches. For some rows the clone size is stated as once, few or many, or as a class when expanded; others skip it.

-	few	TRBV5-6	TRBJ1-1	TGTGCCAGCAGCTTGGTGGACACTGAAGCTTTCTTT	CASSLVDTEAFF
-	few	TRBV11-1	TRBJ1-1	TGTGCCAGCAGCCCATGGACGGGATTGAACACTGAAGCTTTCTTT	CASSPWTGLNTEAFF
TRBD1	-	TRBV4-1	TRBJ2-7	TGCGCCAGCAGCCAACCCTGGACAGGGGCCTACGAGCAGTACTTC	CASSQPWTGAYEQYF
TRBD1	-	TRBV28	TRBJ2-7	TGTGCCAGCAATCCGGGACAGGGGGCCTACGAGCAGTACTTC	CASNPGQGAYEQYF
-	-	TRBV4-3	TRBJ1-4	TGCGCCAGCAGCCAAGATGTGGCAGGGCTTAATGAAAAACTGTTTTTT	CASSQDVAGLNEKLFF
-	once	TRBV25-1	TRBJ2-3	TGTGCCAGCAGTGAATCGCTCAACCCGCGGGTAGATACGCAGTATTTT	CASSESLNPRVDTQYF
-	few	TRBV5-4	TRBJ2-2	TGTGCCAGCAGCTTGGGACTTAACACCGGGGAGCTGTTTTTT	CASSLGLNTGELFF
-	-	TRBV5-4	TRBJ2-7	TGTGCCGGTTCCGAGGGCAGATCCTACGAGCAGTACTTC	CAGSEGRSYEQYF
-	-	TRBV27	TRBJ2-7	TGTGCCAGCAGTCCTCATCCGGAGTTCATCTACGAGCAGTACTTC	CASSPHPEFIYEQYF
-	once	TRBV28	TRBJ1-4	TGTGCCAGCAGTTCCACCGGGGAAAAACTGTTTTTT	CASSSTGEKLFF
-	-	TRBV7-2	TRBJ2-7	TGTGCCAGCACCCAAAGCTCCTACGAGCAGTACTTC	CASTQSSYEQYF
TRBD2	-	TRBV7-6	TRBJ2-7	TGTGCCAGCAGCTTGACGGGAGGGTACGAGCAGTACTTC	CASSLTGGYEQYF
TRBD1	-	TRBV7-9	TRBJ1-2	TGTGCCAGCAGCTCCTCCGGACAGGGTTTAGCGTCTGGCTACACCTTC	CASSSSGQGLASGYTF
TRBD2	once	TRBV28	TRBJ2-7	TGTGCCAGCAGTTTACTTCTAGCGGGGGGGCCCGGGGAGCAGTACTTC	CASSLLLAGGPGEQYF
-	-	TRBV6-6	TRBJ1-4	TGTGCCAGCAGTTACAAATGGGGACTAAAACTGTTTTTT	CASSYKWGLKLFF
TRBD1	-	TRBV10-2	TRBJ2-2	TGCGCCACCGACAGGGGGACCGGGGAGCTGTTTTTT	CATDRGTGELFF
TRBD2	-	TRBV2	TRBJ2-1	TGTGCCAGCACCGGGGAGACTAGCGCCTATGAGCAGTTCTTC	CASTGETSAYEQFF
TRBD1	-	TRBV27	TRBJ2-1	TGTGCCAGCAGTTCCCCCGGGACAGGGGGCCCTACGGGGCAGTTCTTC	CASSSPGTGGPTGQFF
TRBD1	-	TRBV28	TRBJ1-2	TGTGCCAGCAGTTCCCAGGGGGTGCATGGCTACACCTTC	CASSSQGVHGYTF
-	few	TRBV2	TRBJ1-6	TGTGCCCGAAGCTCTGAGACAGATCTCAATTCACCCCTCCACTTT	CARSSETDLNSPLHF
-	few	TRBV6-5	TRBJ2-7	TGTGCCAGCAGCCCGAGGGGCTCCTACGAGCAGTACTTC	CASSPRGSYEQYF
TRBD2	-	TRBV6-1	TRBJ2-7	TGTGCCAGCAGTGAAGACTATGGGGTCCGGGGGGACGACTACGAGCAGTACTTC	CASSEDYGVRGDDYEQYF
-	few	TRBV4-3	TRBJ1-1	TGCGCCAGCAGCCAAGGAGGAAGGAACACTGAAGCTTTCTTT	CASSQGGRNTEAFF
-	-	TRBV5-3	TRBJ1-4	TGTGCCAGAAGCTTGGGACTCCCCATGGGGTCAGGGATTAATGAAAAACTGTTTTTT	CARSLGLPMGSGINEKLFF
-	-	TRBV9	TRBJ1-1	TGTGCCAGCAGCGCCGGGACAACTAACACTGAAGCTTTCTTT	CASSAGTTNTEAFF
-	-	TRBV5-6	TRBJ1-1	TGTGCCAGCAGCTTGACAGGATTGAACACTGAAGCTTTCTTT	CASSLTGLNTEAFF
TRBD1	few	TRBV6-1	TRBJ2-7	TGTGCCAGCAGTGACCCAACTTGGACAGGGTCCCACGAGCAGTACTTC	CASSDPTWTGSHEQYF
-	-	TRBV2	TRBJ2-2	TGTGCCAGCAGTGACCCTCTAACCGGGGAGCTGTTTTTT	CASSDPLTGELFF
TRBD2	few	TRBV29-1	TRBJ2-7	TGCAGCGGGCAAGAGACTAGCGGGAGCTACGAGCAGTACTTC	CSGQETSGSYEQYF
-	-	TRBV6-1	TRBJ2-7	TGTGCCAGCAGTGTATCCTCCGGGACGGTGTCCTACGAGCAGTACTTC	CASSVSSGTVSYEQYF
TRBD1	-	TRBV11-2	TRBJ2-7	TGTGCCAGCAGCACCCCGGACAGGGGGCTATTATACGAGCAGTACTTC	CASSTPDRGLLYEQYF
-	-	TRBV6-5	TRBJ1-4	TGTGCCAGCAGTTCTCGACCCAGTGCAACTAATGAAAAACTGTTTTTT	CASSSRPSATNEKLFF
TRBD2	-	TRBV28	TRBJ2-1	TGTGCCAGCAGTACCGGACTAGCCGACAATGAGCAGTTCTTC	CASSTGLADNEQFF
-	-	TRBV28	TRBJ1-1	TGTGCCAGCAGTTCCGGACAGCTGAACACTGAAGCTTTCTTT	CASSSGQLNTEAFF
-	-	TRBV7-2	TRBJ2-7	TGTGCCAGCAGCTTAGACTGGGCCTACGAGCAGTACTTC	CASSLDWAYEQYF
-	-	TRBV19	TRBJ2-1	TGTGCCAGTAGTCCCGTGGCCTCCTACAATGAGCAGTTCTTC	CASSPVASYNEQFF
TRBD2	-	TRBV5-1	TRBJ2-7	TGCGCCAGCGGCCTAGCGGGAGGGCCTGAGGAGCAGTACTTC	CASGLAGGPEEQYF
-	-	TRBV4-1	TRBJ2-3	TGCGCCAGCAGCCAAGACCAGAACACAGATACGCAGTATTTT	CASSQDQNTDTQYF
TRBD1	-	TRBV5-6	TRBJ2-1	TGTGCCAGCAGCTTGGGGCAGGGGGCGCAAAATGAGCAGTTCTTC	CASSLGQGAQNEQFF
-	-	TRBV4-1	TRBJ2-7	TGCGCCAGCAGCCAAGCCCCGACCAGGTACAGCGAGCAGTACTTC	CASSQAPTRYSEQYF
-	-	TRBV6-5	TRBJ1-6	TGTGCCAGCAGTTACTCGGGCCAGGACCTTTCACCCCTCCACTTT	CASSYSGQDLSPLHF
TRBD2	-	TRBV2	TRBJ2-1	TGTGCCAGCAATCCTCTGACTAGCGGGGAGTGGAATGAGCAGTTCTTC	CASNPLTSGEWNEQFF
TRBD1	-	TRBV5-4	TRBJ1-2	TGTGCCAGCAGCGATCCCGGGACAGGGGTCCTCGGTGCCTTC	CASSDPGTGVLGAF
-	-	TRBV27	TRBJ2-2	TGTGCCAGCAGTAGGCAGGACCCCGGGGAGCTGTTTTTT	CASSRQDPGELFF
-	few	TRBV5-6	TRBJ2-2	TGTGCCAGCAGCCCGGAGATGAACACCGGGGAGCTGTTTTTT	CASSPEMNTGELFF
-	-	TRBV29-1	TRBJ2-1	TGCAGCGTTGAAGGAGTCACAAACTATGAGCAGTTCTTC	CSVEGVTNYEQFF
-	-	TRBV7-3	TRBJ1-1	TGTGCCAGCAGCTTAGGGGCAGGCACTGAAGCTTTCTTT	CASSLGAGTEAFF
-	-	TRBV6-5	TRBJ2-7	TGTGCCAGCAGTGAAGACAGTTACTACGAGCAGTACTTC	CASSEDSYYEQYF
-	-	TRBV7-2	TRBJ1-1	TGTGCCAGCAGTTGGAGGTCGGGGGAGGTGACTGAAGCTTTCTTT	CASSWRSGEVTEAFF
-	few	TRBV29-1	TRBJ2-7	TGCAGCGTTGACCCCACAGGGCTCAGCTACGAGCAGTACTTC	CSVDPTGLSYEQYF
-	-	TRBV5-4	TRBJ1-2	TGTGCCAGCAGCCCGGACAGCTATGGCTACACCTTC	CASSPDSYGYTF